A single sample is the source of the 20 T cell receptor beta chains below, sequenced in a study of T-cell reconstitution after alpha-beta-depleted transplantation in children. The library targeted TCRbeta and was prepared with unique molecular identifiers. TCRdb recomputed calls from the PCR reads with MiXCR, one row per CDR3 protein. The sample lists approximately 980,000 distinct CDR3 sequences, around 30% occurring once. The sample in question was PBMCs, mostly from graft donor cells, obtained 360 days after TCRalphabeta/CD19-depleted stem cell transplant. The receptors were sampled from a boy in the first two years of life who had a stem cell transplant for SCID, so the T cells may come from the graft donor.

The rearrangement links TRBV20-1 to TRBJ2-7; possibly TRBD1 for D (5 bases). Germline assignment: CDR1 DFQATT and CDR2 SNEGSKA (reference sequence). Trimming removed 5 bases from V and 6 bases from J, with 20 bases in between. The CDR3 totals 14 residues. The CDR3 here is CSAEKRGWGSEQYF. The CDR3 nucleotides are TGCAGTGCTGAGAAAAGGGGTTGGGGCAGCGAGCAGTACTTC.

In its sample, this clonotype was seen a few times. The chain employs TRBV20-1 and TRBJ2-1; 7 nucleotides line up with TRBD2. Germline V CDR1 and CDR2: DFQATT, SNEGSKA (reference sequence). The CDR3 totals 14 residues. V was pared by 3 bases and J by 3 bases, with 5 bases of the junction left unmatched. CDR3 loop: CSARVAGVYNEQFF. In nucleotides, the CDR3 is TGCAGTGCTAGGGTAGCGGGCGTCTACAATGAGCAGTTCTTC.

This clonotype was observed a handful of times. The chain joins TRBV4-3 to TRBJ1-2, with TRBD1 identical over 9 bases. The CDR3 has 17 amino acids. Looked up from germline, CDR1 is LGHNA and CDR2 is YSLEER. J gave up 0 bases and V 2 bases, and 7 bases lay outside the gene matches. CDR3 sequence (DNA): TGCGCCAGCAGCCAAACCGGGACAGGGATGGCTAACTATGGCTACACCTTC. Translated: CASSQTGTGMANYGYTF.

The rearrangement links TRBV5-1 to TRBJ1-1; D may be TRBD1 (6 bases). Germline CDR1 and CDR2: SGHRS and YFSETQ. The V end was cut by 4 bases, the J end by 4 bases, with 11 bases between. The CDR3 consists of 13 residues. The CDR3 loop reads CASSRAGVTEAFF. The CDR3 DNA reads TGCGCCAGCAGCCGCGCAGGGGTCACTGAAGCTTTCTTT.

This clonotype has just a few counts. The CDR3 here is CASSFANRRETQYF. The CDR3 region has the DNA TGTGCCAGCAGCTTCGCTAATCGAAGGGAGACCCAGTACTTC. The chain employs TRBV5-6 and TRBJ2-5; D is undetermined. The V end lost 2 bases, the J end lost 5 bases, and 13 bases lay between the germline ends. The CDR3 sequence is 14 residues long. In germline, CDR1 is SGHDT, CDR2 YYEEEE.

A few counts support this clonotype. The CDR3 region is CATSELTGGKETQYF. In DNA form, the CDR3 reads TGTGCCACCAGTGAACTGACAGGGGGGAAAGAGACCCAGTACTTC. The V gene is TRBV24-1, the J gene TRBJ2-5; 9 bases agree with TRBD1. Looked up from germline, CDR1 is KGHDR and CDR2 is SFDVKD. The CDR3 loop spans 15 amino acids. V shed 4 bases and J 3 bases; nucleotides not matched to a gene: 5.

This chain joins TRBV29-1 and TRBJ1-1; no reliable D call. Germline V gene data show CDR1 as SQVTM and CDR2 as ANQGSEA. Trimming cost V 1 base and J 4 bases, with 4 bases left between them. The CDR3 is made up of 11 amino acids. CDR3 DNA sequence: TGCAGCGTTGAAGTTCGCACTGAAGCTTTCTTT. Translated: CSVEVRTEAFF. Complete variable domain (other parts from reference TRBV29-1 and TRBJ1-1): SAVISQKPSRDICQRGTSLTIQCQVDSQVTMMFWYRQQPGQSLTLIATANQGSEATYESGFVIDKFPISRPNLTFSTLTVSNMSPEDSSIYLCSVEVRTEAFFGQGTRLTVV.

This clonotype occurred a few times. CDR3 DNA: TGTGCCAGCAGCTTAGTGGATGGGACAGACTCCTACAATGAGCAGTTCTTC. Translated, it gives CASSLVDGTDSYNEQFF. The V gene is TRBV5-6, the J gene TRBJ2-1; 7 bases line up with TRBD1. The CDR3 is 17 residues long. V was clipped by 2 bases and J by 0 bases; unmatched bases: 8. The germline CDR1 and CDR2 sequences are SGHDT and YYEEEE.

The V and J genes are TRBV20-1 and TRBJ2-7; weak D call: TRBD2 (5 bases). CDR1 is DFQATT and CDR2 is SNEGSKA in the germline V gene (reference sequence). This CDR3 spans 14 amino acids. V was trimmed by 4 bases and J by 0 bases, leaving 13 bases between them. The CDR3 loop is CSATDGVSSYEQYF. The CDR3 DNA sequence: TGCAGTGCTACCGACGGGGTTTCCTCCTACGAGCAGTACTTC.

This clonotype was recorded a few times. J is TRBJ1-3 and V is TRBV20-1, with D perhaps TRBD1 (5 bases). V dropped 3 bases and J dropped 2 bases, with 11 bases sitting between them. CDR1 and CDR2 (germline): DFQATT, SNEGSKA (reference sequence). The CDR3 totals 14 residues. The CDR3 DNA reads TGCAGTGCTAGGGGGGGGTTTACTGGAAACACCATATATTTT. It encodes CSARGGFTGNTIYF.

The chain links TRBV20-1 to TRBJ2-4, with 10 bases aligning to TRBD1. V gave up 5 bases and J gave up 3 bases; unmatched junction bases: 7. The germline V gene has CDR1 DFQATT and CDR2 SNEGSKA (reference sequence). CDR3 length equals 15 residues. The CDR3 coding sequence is TGCAGTGCTGGACAGGGGGGGTTTGGCAAAAACATTCAGTACTTC. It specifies CSAGQGGFGKNIQYF.

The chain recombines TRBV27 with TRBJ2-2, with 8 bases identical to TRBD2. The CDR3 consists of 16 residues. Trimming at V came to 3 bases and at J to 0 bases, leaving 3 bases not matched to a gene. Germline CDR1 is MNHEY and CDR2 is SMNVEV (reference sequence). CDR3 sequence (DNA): TGTGCCAGCAGTTTGACGCGGGGGGCGAACACCGGGGAGCTGTTTTTT. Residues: CASSLTRGANTGELFF.

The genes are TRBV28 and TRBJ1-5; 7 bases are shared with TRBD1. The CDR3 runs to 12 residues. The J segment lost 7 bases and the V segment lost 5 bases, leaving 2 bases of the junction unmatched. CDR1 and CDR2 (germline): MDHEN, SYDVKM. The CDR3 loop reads CASSVQGQPQHF. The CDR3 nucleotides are TGTGCCAGCAGTGTACAGGGGCAGCCCCAGCATTTT.

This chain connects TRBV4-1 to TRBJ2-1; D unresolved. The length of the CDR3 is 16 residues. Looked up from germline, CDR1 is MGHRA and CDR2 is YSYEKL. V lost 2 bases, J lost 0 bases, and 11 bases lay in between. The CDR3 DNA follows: TGCGCCAGCAGCCAATACATTGCGAGCTCCTACAATGAGCAGTTCTTC. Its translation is CASSQYIASSYNEQFF.

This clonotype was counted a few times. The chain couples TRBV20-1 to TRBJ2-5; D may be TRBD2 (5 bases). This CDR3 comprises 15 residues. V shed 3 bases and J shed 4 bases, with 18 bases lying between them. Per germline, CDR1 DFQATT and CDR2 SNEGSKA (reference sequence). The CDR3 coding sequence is TGCAGTGCTAGCTATGAGGGCTGGGCAGGAGAGACCCAGTACTTC. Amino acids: CSASYEGWAGETQYF.

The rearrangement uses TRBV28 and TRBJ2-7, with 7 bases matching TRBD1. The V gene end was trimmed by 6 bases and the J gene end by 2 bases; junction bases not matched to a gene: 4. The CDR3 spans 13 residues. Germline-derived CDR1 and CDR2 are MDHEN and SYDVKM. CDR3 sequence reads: CASRSTGTYEQYF. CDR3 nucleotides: TGTGCCAGCAGATCGACAGGGACCTACGAGCAGTACTTC.

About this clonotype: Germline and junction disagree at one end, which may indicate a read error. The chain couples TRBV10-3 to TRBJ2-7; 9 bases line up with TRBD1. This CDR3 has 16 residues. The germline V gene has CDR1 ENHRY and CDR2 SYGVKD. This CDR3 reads CATSVGTGLFSYEQYF. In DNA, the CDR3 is TGTGCCACCAGTGTGGGGACAGGGTTGTTTTCCTACGAGCAGTACTTC.

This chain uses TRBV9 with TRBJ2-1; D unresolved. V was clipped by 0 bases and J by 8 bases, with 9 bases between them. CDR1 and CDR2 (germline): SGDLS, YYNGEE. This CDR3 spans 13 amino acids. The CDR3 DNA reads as TGTGCCAGCAGCGTAGGCCCTCTCCATGAGCAGTTCTTC. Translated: CASSVGPLHEQFF.

CDR3 nucleotides: TGCGCCAGCAGCCAATTCAGGGGGCGGGGAGGCACCGGGGAGCTGTTTTTT. Translating gives CASSQFRGRGGTGELFF. The chain links TRBV4-3 to TRBJ2-2; 8 bases match TRBD1. Trimming cost V 2 bases and J 4 bases; bases outside gene matches: 9. The CDR3 runs to 17 residues. In germline, CDR1 is LGHNA, CDR2 YSLEER.

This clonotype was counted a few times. CDR3 in DNA: TGCGCCAGCAGCCCTATAACAGGGACCCCCACAGATACGCAGTATTTT. Translated, it gives CASSPITGTPTDTQYF. V usage is TRBV5-1 and J usage is TRBJ2-3, with D maybe TRBD1 (6 bases). V lost 4 bases and J lost 2, with 17 bases in between. CDR1 is SGHRS, CDR2 YFSETQ, per germline. This CDR3 is 16 amino acids long.